The 28 T cell receptor beta chains given below trace back to one sample, sequenced in a study of T-cell reconstitution after alpha-beta-depleted transplantation in children. The TCRbeta library was prepared with unique molecular identifiers. MiXCR, run by TCRdb on the PCR reads, gives a single entry per CDR3 protein. The sample lists 250,000 to 400,000 distinct CDR3 sequences; about a quarter were seen once. The sample here was PBMCs, mostly from graft donor cells, taken 180 days after TCRalphabeta/CD19-depleted stem cell transplant. The receptors stem from a male patient younger than 18 who had a stem cell transplant for acute lymphoblastic leukemia, so the T cells may come from the graft donor.

The V gene is TRBV27, the J gene TRBJ1-2, with no clear D. The V end was cut by 2 bases, the J end by 4 bases, with 8 bases between. Germline CDR1 is MNHEY and CDR2 is SMNVEV (reference sequence). This CDR3 is 13 amino acids long. CDR3 loop: CASSLTAVYGYTF. CDR3 DNA sequence: TGTGCCAGCAGTTTAACAGCGGTCTATGGCTACACCTTC.

The chain uses TRBV7-9 and TRBJ2-7; no clear D. The CDR3 is made up of 12 amino acids. Per germline, CDR1 SEHNR and CDR2 FQNEAQ (reference sequence). V dropped 4 bases and J dropped 2 bases, with 6 bases sitting between them. CDR3 in DNA: TGTGCCAGCAGCTCTGGGGCCTACGAGCAGTACTTC. It encodes CASSSGAYEQYF.

In its sample, this clonotype is medium-sized. The chain has TRBV4-1 and TRBJ2-7; D unresolved. The V end was cut by 1 base, the J end by 1 base, with 8 bases between. Germline CDR1 reads MGHRA; CDR2 reads YSYEKL. The CDR3 extends over 14 amino acids. In nucleotides, the CDR3 is TGCGCCAGCAGCCAAGCTGAGCAGTCCTACGAGCAGTACTTC. Translating it yields CASSQAEQSYEQYF.

The rearrangement joins TRBV12-5 to TRBJ2-7; TRBD2 matches at 9 bases. The V gene end was trimmed by 3 bases and the J gene end by 6 bases; junction bases not matched to a gene: 15. Germline CDR1 reads LGHNT; CDR2 reads FRNRAP. The CDR3 extends over 17 amino acids. The CDR3 loop is CASGFGAGGSPDLEQYF. CDR3 DNA: TGTGCTAGTGGTTTTGGAGCGGGAGGCTCACCCGACCTCGAGCAGTACTTC.

This chain joins TRBV20-1 and TRBJ2-2; possible D gene TRBD1, 7 bases. Germline V gene lookup returns CDR1 DFQATT and CDR2 SNEGSKA (reference sequence). This CDR3 is built from 16 residues. V was cut by 2 bases and J by 7 bases, with 20 bases left in between. CDR3 protein: CSARSPPTGRHGELFF. The CDR3 DNA reads as TGCAGTGCTAGATCCCCTCCGACAGGGAGGCACGGGGAGCTGTTTTTT.

J is TRBJ2-3 and V is TRBV6-5; maybe TRBD1 (5 bases). The CDR3 is made up of 16 amino acids. V was cut by 8 bases and J by 0 bases, with 18 bases left in between. Germline loops: CDR1 MNHEY, CDR2 SVGAGI. The DNA of the CDR3 is TGTGCCAGCGGAGACTTGACAGCTACTAGCACAGATACGCAGTATTTT. It translates to CASGDLTATSTDTQYF.

In its sample, this clonotype was seen a few times. The genes are TRBV9 and TRBJ2-1, with TRBD1 identical over 8 bases. Trimming took 0 bases from V and 7 from J; bases not matched to a gene: 9. The CDR3 is 16 amino acids. Germline values: CDR1 SGDLS, CDR2 YYNGEE. The CDR3 loop reads CASSVGTGTGLNEQFF. The CDR3 DNA reads TGTGCCAGCAGCGTAGGAACCGGGACAGGCTTAAATGAGCAGTTCTTC.

The rearrangement uses TRBV5-1 and TRBJ2-2, with D unresolved. CDR1 is SGHRS, CDR2 YFSETQ, per germline. Between the trimmed V and J ends, which lost 5 bases and 3 bases, there was a span of 8 bases. The CDR3 covers 13 residues. The CDR3 DNA reads TGCGCCAGCAGTTCCCTGTACACCGGGGAGCTGTTTTTT. As protein: CASSSLYTGELFF.

The CDR3 loop is CASSVQRGPYEQYF. CDR3 nucleotides: TGCGCCAGCAGCGTTCAGAGGGGCCCCTACGAGCAGTACTTC. The V and J genes are TRBV10-2 and TRBJ2-7; D possibly matches TRBD1 or TRBD2 (5 bases each). The CDR3 has 14 residues. Per germline, CDR1 WSHSY and CDR2 SAAADI. The V and J ends lost 6 bases and 2 bases respectively, with 14 bases between them.

This clonotype showed up just once. A much larger clone lies one base from this, so it may be a read error. J is TRBJ2-5 and V is TRBV5-1; maybe TRBD2 (7 bases). Germline V CDR1 and CDR2: SGHRS, YFSETQ. The CDR3 extends over 16 amino acids. Here the CDR3 reads CASSLRSSGQRETQSF. For the CDR3, the DNA is TGCGCCAGCAGCTTGCGGTCTAGCGGACAGAGAGAGACCCAGTCCTTC.

The sample holds a few counts of this clonotype. V usage is TRBV20-1 and J usage is TRBJ2-1, with D unclear. CDR3 size: 14 residues. Deletions cut 3 bases from V and 0 bases from J, with 9 bases between. In germline, CDR1 is DFQATT, CDR2 SNEGSKA (reference sequence). The CDR3 DNA sequence: TGCAGTGCTAGTTTCACTTTCTCCTACAATGAGCAGTTCTTC. Protein sequence: CSASFTFSYNEQFF.

This clonotype has more than one count but fewer than ten. With a much larger clone just one base away, this may be a read error. CDR3 DNA: TGCTGTGCCCCTCTAGGGCGGGACAGGGCCTTCTTCTATGGCTACACCTTC. It codes for CCAPLGRDRAFFYGYTF. The rearrangement links TRBV20-1 to TRBJ1-2, with TRBD1 matching over 9 bases. This CDR3 contains 17 residues. Germline assignment: CDR1 DFQATT and CDR2 SNEGSKA (reference sequence).

The chain couples TRBV11-2 to TRBJ2-1; 11 bases map to TRBD1. J gave up 0 bases and V 5 bases, and 3 bases lay outside the gene matches. Germline CDR1 SGHAT, CDR2 FQNNGV. CDR3 size: 16 residues. The CDR3 coding sequence is TGTGCCAGCAGCACCGGGACAGGGGGCTCCTACAATGAGCAGTTCTTC. Protein sequence: CASSTGTGGSYNEQFF.

The chain couples TRBV7-6 to TRBJ2-1; no clear D. CDR1 SGHVS and CDR2 FNYEAQ come from the germline V gene. CDR3 length: 16 residues. With 0 bases removed from V and 0 bases from J, the gap between germline ends came to 9 bases. The CDR3 sequence is CASSLAPSSSYNEQFF. The CDR3 nucleotides are TGTGCCAGCAGCTTAGCGCCTTCGAGCTCCTACAATGAGCAGTTCTTC.

V and J are TRBV7-2 and TRBJ1-5; D is uncertain. CDR1 and CDR2 (germline): SGHTA, FQGNSA. Trimming took off 5 bases at V and 3 bases at J, with 5 bases between the two ends. This CDR3 is 12 amino acids long. DNA for the CDR3: TGTGCCAGCAGCCCCACCAATCAGCCCCAGCATTTT. This encodes CASSPTNQPQHF.

This chain's CDR3 is CASSSSSRNTEAFF. CDR3 DNA: TGCGCCAGCAGCTCTTCTAGCCGGAACACTGAAGCTTTCTTT. The rearrangement joins TRBV5-1 to TRBJ1-1; no definite D call. Trimming left V 3 bases short and J 1 base short, with 10 bases between. CDR3 length equals 14 residues. Per germline, CDR1 SGHRS and CDR2 YFSETQ.

CDR3 loop: CASSVNRGGGAALHF. As DNA, the CDR3 is TGTGCCAGCAGCGTGAACAGGGGAGGAGGCGCGGCCCTCCACTTT. The rearrangement uses TRBV6-4 and TRBJ1-6, with 7 bases aligning to TRBD1. CDR1 and CDR2 (germline): MRHNA, SNTAGT. The V and J ends lost 6 bases and 14 bases, in that order; junction bases with no gene match: 16. The CDR3 sequence is 15 residues long.

This clonotype was observed a few times. The V call is TRBV20-1, the J call TRBJ2-7; D possibly corresponds to TRBD2 (5 bases). Trimming left V 3 bases short and J 0 bases short, with 6 bases between. CDR3 size: 12 residues. CDR1 is DFQATT and CDR2 is SNEGSKA in the germline V gene (reference sequence). CDR3 region: CSARRDSYEQYF. CDR3 bases: TGCAGTGCTAGGAGGGACTCCTACGAGCAGTACTTC.

V and J are TRBV4-1 and TRBJ1-3, with a possible D match to TRBD1 (5 bases). Looked up from germline, CDR1 is MGHRA and CDR2 is YSYEKL. This CDR3 comprises 15 residues. The V and J ends lost 2 bases and 2 bases respectively, with 10 bases between them. The CDR3 is CASSQQGSTGNTIYF. CDR3 nucleotide sequence: TGCGCCAGCAGCCAACAGGGTTCCACTGGAAACACCATATATTTT.

A few counts support this clonotype. The chain carries TRBV11-2 and TRBJ2-7, with 16 bases identical to TRBD2. CDR3 size: 17 residues. With V trimmed by 1 base and J by 2 bases, 2 bases remained unmatched. Germline loops: CDR1 SGHAT, CDR2 FQNNGV. CDR3 sequence (DNA): TGTGCCAGCAGCTTAGGGGGACTAGCGGGAGGGGCCTACGAGCAGTACTTC. Protein sequence: CASSLGGLAGGAYEQYF. Variable domain in full (rest from reference TRBV11-2 and TRBJ2-7): EAGVAQSPRYKIIEKRQSVAFWCNPISGHATLYWYQQILGQGPKLLIQFQNNGVVDDSQLPKDRFSAERLKGVDSTLKIQPAKLEDSAVYLCASSLGGLAGGAYEQYFGPGTRLTVT.

This clonotype was found a few times. This chain joins TRBV5-6 and TRBJ2-3; 7 bases fit TRBD2. V shed 1 base and J 7 bases; nucleotides not matched to a gene: 9. Per the germline V gene, CDR1 is SGHDT and CDR2 is YYEEEE. The CDR3 has 15 amino acids. As DNA, the CDR3 is TGTGCCAGCAGCTTGAGTGCGGGAGTGATTAATACGCAGTATTTT. Residues: CASSLSAGVINTQYF.

This clonotype was found a few times. The V gene is TRBV12-3 or TRBV12-4, the J gene TRBJ2-7; a weak D match, TRBD2 (6 bases). Trimming took 4 bases from V and 2 from J, leaving 15 bases between them. This CDR3 has 15 residues. CDR3: CASSSLAPVTYEQYF. Written as DNA, the CDR3 is TGTGCCAGCAGTTCACTAGCTCCCGTTACCTACGAGCAGTACTTC.

This clonotype came up a few times. Here the CDR3 reads CASSLADGVEQYF. CDR3 sequence (DNA): TGCGCCAGCAGCCTAGCGGATGGGGTCGAGCAGTACTTC. The V and J genes are TRBV4-1 and TRBJ2-7, with D maybe TRBD2 (6 bases). The germline V gene has CDR1 MGHRA and CDR2 YSYEKL. V was shortened by 4 bases and J by 6 bases, with 13 bases between the two germline ends. The CDR3 has 13 residues.

The rearrangement joins TRBV28 to TRBJ2-2, with D possibly being TRBD1 (6 bases). The V end was cut by 1 base, the J end by 1 base, with 13 bases between. This CDR3 spans 17 amino acids. Per germline, CDR1 MDHEN and CDR2 SYDVKM. The CDR3 DNA reads TGTGCCAGCAGTTTATTCGCCGGGACAAGGAACACCGGGGAGCTGTTTTTT. It translates to CASSLFAGTRNTGELFF.

This clonotype was seen a few times. CDR3 residues: CSAPGAGGKGTGELFF. The CDR3 nucleotides are TGCAGTGCTCCGGGCGCGGGAGGCAAGGGGACCGGGGAGCTGTTTTTT. J is TRBJ2-2 and V is TRBV20-1, with 8 bases identical to TRBD2. The CDR3 has 16 amino acids. The junction had 13 bases not matched to a gene; V was cut back by 5 bases and J by 5 bases. Germline V gene data show CDR1 as DFQATT and CDR2 as SNEGSKA (reference sequence).

CDR3 DNA: TGCGCCAGCAGCTTAGCGGGAGGAAGGGAGACCCAGTACTTC. Translation: CASSLAGGRETQYF. The chain is built from TRBV5-1 and TRBJ2-5; 9 nucleotides match TRBD2. Germline V gene lookup returns CDR1 SGHRS and CDR2 YFSETQ. This CDR3 spans 14 amino acids. V gave up 2 bases and J gave up 5 bases; unmatched junction bases: 4.

The chain has TRBV24-1 and TRBJ2-4, with 9 bases fitting TRBD1. The junction had 5 bases not matched to a gene; V was cut back by 5 bases and J by 10 bases. The CDR3 spans 13 residues. CDR1 and CDR2 (germline): KGHDR, SFDVKD. CDR3 sequence (DNA): TGTGCCACCAGTGGCGGGACAGGGAGTATTCAGTACTTC. This sequence encodes CATSGGTGSIQYF.

There are a few counts of this clonotype. The rearrangement links TRBV29-1 to TRBJ1-1, with TRBD1 as a possible D gene (5 bases). The germline V gene has CDR1 SQVTM and CDR2 ANQGSEA. V was trimmed by 7 bases and J by 4 bases, leaving 16 bases between them. The CDR3 covers 13 residues. Written as DNA, the CDR3 is TGCAGCGCCCTCGGGGGACTGATCACTGAAGCTTTCTTT. It codes for CSALGGLITEAFF. The full variable domain, with the rest looked up from reference TRBV29-1 and TRBJ1-1, is SAVISQKPSRDICQRGTSLTIQCQVDSQVTMMFWYRQQPGQSLTLIATANQGSEATYESGFVIDKFPISRPNLTFSTLTVSNMSPEDSSIYLCSALGGLITEAFFGQGTRLTVV.